A single T cell receptor (beta chain) is shown here with its context. The data derive from a study of blood T cell repertoires in COVID-19. For the study at large: The United States, Italy and Spain provided the acute and convalescent COVID-19 samples. Sample material is recorded as cDNA or gDNA derived from T cells, B-cell-depleted T cells, or PBMCs.

In the original processing: Amplifying reference gene primers gave estimates of nucleated cell counts. Method: immunoSEQ multiplex PCR; TCRdb's copy keeps in-frame clones and lacks some. V and J calls and clone size are as listed in that table; D and trimming were resolved from the DNA. The profile shows approximately 92,000 clones, about 80% of them singletons. V lost 0 bases, J lost 7 bases, and 12 bases lay in between. Germline V lookup: CDR1 ENHRY, CDR2 SYGVKD. CDR3 length: 14 amino acids. The sequence was obtained from a man aged 60 to 69 with acute or convalescent COVID-19. The sample was peripheral blood. This chain connects TRBV10-3 to TRBJ1-1; no firm D call. Written as DNA, the CDR3 is TGTGCCATCAGTGAGTCTCATCCCACGGGTGAAGCTTTCTTT. As protein: CAISESHPTGEAFF.